The TCR beta chain described here comes from a study of blood T cells in healthy people across ages. For this clonotype: Its cognate antigen is unknown.

Germline V gene sequence: CDR1 LGHDT, CDR2 YNNKEL (reference sequence). This CDR3 contains 16 residues. Each donor had 8 to 10 milliliters of peripheral blood drawn. General study points: Without sorted subsets, naive and antigen-experienced compartments could not be conclusively compared. Long-lived donors carried more naive CD4+ cells and greater diversity than aged donors. Across samples, TCR beta diversity tracked strongly with naive T cell percentage.

The use of a sample-barcoded 5' primer and a J-beta primer mix characterized a second PCR of roughly 6 to 11 cycles. Each CDR3 protein gets one entry after TCRdb re-called the 5' RACE reads with MiXCR. The table shows roughly 1.4 million distinct CDR3 sequences, with roughly 59% occurring only once. The sequencing sample was made of blood. This receptor was obtained from a man aged 18 to 29 in good health. The chain combines TRBV3-1 with TRBJ2-5; D gene uncertain. Matching the DNA end better, TRBJ2-7 makes the J call doubtful. This CDR3 is CASSQDKVGGGDEQYF. CDR3 coding DNA: TGTGCCAGCAGCCAAGATAAAGTTGGTGGTGGGGACGAGCAGTACTTC.